What follows is one TCR beta chain and its context. Antigen unknown. Different DNA sequences within this sample yield the same CDR3. The table came from immunoSEQ multiplex PCR; TCRdb's copy has only in-frame clones and leaves some out. The top ten clones hold 0.35% to 0.45% of a sample with about 2.4 million clones, over 85% of them seen once. The data were obtained in a study of shared clonotypes between healthy human individuals. Study results and caveats: Incompleteness in sorted-subset sequencing, despite large depth, was shown by rarefaction. Of the naive CD4 clonotypes, approximately 5% were shared across several donors. Some clonotypes were shared by all four sorted-subset donors, while others were not shared. The non-shared ones had lower generation probabilities than the shared ones.

Trimming removed 3 bases from V and 4 bases from J, with 9 bases in between. The CDR3 totals 13 residues. Germline CDR1 and CDR2: KGHSH and LQKENI. J is TRBJ2-5 and V is TRBV18; no clear D gene. The sample consisted of naive CD4+ T cells from PBMCs. Described subset: CD45RA+ positively selected. This sequence was found in a man aged 18 to 30 in good health. Some clones in this sample may be carry-over from other donors' samples. The CDR3 region is CASSPPSGETQYF. The CDR3, as DNA: TGTGCCAGCTCACCTCCCTCTGGAGAGACCCAGTACTTC.